This TCR beta chain was profiled in a study of cytomegalovirus exposure and HLA in healthy donors. Study in general: An analysis done earlier identified almost 120 million unique TCR beta sequences from about 179 million T cells.

Healthy donors of bone marrow made up the group. Donors had nominal health at sampling but likely had unrecorded immune exposures. Findings and caveats of the study: CMV serostatus was the sole immune exposure data available.

A word on this clone: Its target is not known.

It was with 60 Vbeta and 13 Jbeta primers that the PCR ran. The method was immunoSEQ multiplex PCR; TCRdb's version includes in-frame clones alone and lacks a portion of them. Among 100,000 to 150,000 clones listed, 8% to 11% were seen once. The clonotype originates from a woman younger than 30 in good health and CMV-seropositive. Sequenced input: PBMCs.

The CDR3 sequence is CASSGLAGNYNEQFF. CDR3 bases: TGTGCCAGCAGTGGGCTAGCGGGAAATTACAATGAGCAGTTCTTC. This chain links TRBV2 with TRBJ2-1, with 9 bases that match TRBD2. CDR1 is SNHLY and CDR2 is FYNNEI in the germline V gene. This CDR3 is built from 15 residues. Unmatched junction bases numbered 5, after V lost 4 bases and J lost 4 bases.